The entry that follows covers one T cell receptor beta chain sequence. What it binds is not known. This specimen comes from a study of blood T cells in healthy people across ages. Through a sample-barcoded 5' primer and a J-beta primer mix, a second PCR was run for roughly 6 to 11 cycles. Each CDR3 protein gets one entry after TCRdb re-called the 5' RACE reads with MiXCR. The data show 600,000 to 1,000,000 distinct CDR3 sequences, roughly 64% seen once. The study's findings and limits: From one million sequenced T cells, diversity estimates were lower bounds. CMV status of donors was not determined, possibly confounding expanded clonotype changes.

Drawn from each donor were roughly 10 milliliters of peripheral blood. PBMCs were isolated at a quantity of at least 6.5 million per sample. The specimen sequenced was blood. The receptor's source is a man aged 25 to 40 in good health.

This CDR3 reads CASRPSFSYEQYF. The CDR3 DNA follows: TGTGCCAGCCGTCCCAGCTTCTCCTACGAGCAGTACTTC. The J gene is TRBJ2-4, the V gene TRBV2; D is uncertain. The DNA matches TRBJ2-7 better at its end, which makes the J call doubtful. CDR1 is SNHLY and CDR2 is FYNNEI in the germline V gene. This CDR3 has 13 amino acids.